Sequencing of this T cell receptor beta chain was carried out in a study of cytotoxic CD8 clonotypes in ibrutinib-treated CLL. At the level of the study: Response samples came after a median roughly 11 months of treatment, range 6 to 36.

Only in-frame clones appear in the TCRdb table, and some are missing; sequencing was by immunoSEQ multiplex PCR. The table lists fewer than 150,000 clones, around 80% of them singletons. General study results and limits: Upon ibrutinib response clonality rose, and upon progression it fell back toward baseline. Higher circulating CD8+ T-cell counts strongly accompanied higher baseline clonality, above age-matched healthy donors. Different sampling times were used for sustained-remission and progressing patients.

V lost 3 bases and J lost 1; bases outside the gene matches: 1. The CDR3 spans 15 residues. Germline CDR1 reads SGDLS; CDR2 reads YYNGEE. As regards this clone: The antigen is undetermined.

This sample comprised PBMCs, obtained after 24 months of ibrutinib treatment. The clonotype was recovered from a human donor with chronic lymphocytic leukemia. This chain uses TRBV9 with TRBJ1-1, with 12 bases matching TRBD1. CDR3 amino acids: CASSGGQGANTEAFF. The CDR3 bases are TGTGCCAGCAGCGGGGGACAGGGGGCGAACACTGAAGCTTTCTTT.